This is a list of T cell receptor beta chains from one sample in a study of shared clonotypes between healthy human individuals. The protocol was immunoSEQ multiplex PCR, while the TCRdb copy is restricted to in-frame clones and leaves out a portion. In the table there are some 2,000,000 clones, 85% to 95% of which are singletons. Material: naive CD4+ T cells sorted from blood. The source of these receptors is a man younger than 35 in good health. Each CDR3 is given with its conserved first and last residue. A D gene is named only where the DNA matches it firmly. Clone size is stated in some rows and not others, as once, few, many or a class when expanded.

V gene: TRBV30; J gene: TRBJ1-6; clone size: .; D gene: .; CDR3 DNA: TGTGCCTGGACTCAGGAAAATTCACCCCTCCACTTT; CDR3 protein: CAWTQENSPLHF
V gene: TRBV6-5; J gene: TRBJ1-1; clone size: .; D gene: .; CDR3 DNA: TGTGCCAGCAGTTACTCTCGGGGTCTGGCTGAAGCTTTCTTT; CDR3 protein: CASSYSRGLAEAFF
V gene: TRBV5-4; J gene: TRBJ1-4; clone size: .; D gene: TRBD1; CDR3 DNA: TGTGCCAGCAGCTTGGCCGGAGCAGGGGGTGAAAAACTGTTTTTT; CDR3 protein: CASSLAGAGGEKLFF
V gene: TRBV9; J gene: TRBJ2-7; clone size: .; D gene: .; CDR3 DNA: TGTGCCAGCAGCGTAGGCAGGTCCTCCTACGAGCAGTACTTC; CDR3 protein: CASSVGRSSYEQYF
V gene: TRBV29-1; J gene: TRBJ2-1; clone size: .; D gene: TRBD2; CDR3 DNA: TGCAGCGTTGAATCGGCTAGCGGGAGTCGGCTGCGTGAGCAGTTCTTC; CDR3 protein: CSVESASGSRLREQFF
V gene: TRBV7-3; J gene: TRBJ2-3; clone size: .; D gene: .; CDR3 DNA: TGTGCCAGCAGCTTACAATCTGGGGCGAGAGATACGCAGTATTTT; CDR3 protein: CASSLQSGARDTQYF
V gene: TRBV5-1; J gene: TRBJ2-3; clone size: .; D gene: TRBD1; CDR3 DNA: TGCGCCAGCAGCCCCGGACAGGGAGGCCCTGTTACGCAGTATTTT; CDR3 protein: CASSPGQGGPVTQYF
V gene: TRBV6-5; J gene: TRBJ2-7; clone size: .; D gene: .; CDR3 DNA: TGTGCCAGCAGTTATGCAGAGCACTCCTACGAGCAGTACTTC; CDR3 protein: CASSYAEHSYEQYF
V gene: TRBV9; J gene: TRBJ2-7; clone size: few; D gene: TRBD1; CDR3 DNA: TGTGCCAGCAGCGGTCCCGGGACAGCCTCCTACGAGCAGTACTTC; CDR3 protein: CASSGPGTASYEQYF
V gene: TRBV5-4; J gene: TRBJ2-7; clone size: .; D gene: .; CDR3 DNA: TGTGCCAGCAGCCAGAACCAGCGTACCAGCTCCTACGAGCAGTACTTC; CDR3 protein: CASSQNQRTSSYEQYF
V gene: TRBV2; J gene: TRBJ2-6; clone size: .; D gene: TRBD1; CDR3 DNA: TGTGCCAGCAGGGGGACAGGGGGCACTGGGGCCAACGTCCTGACTTTC; CDR3 protein: CASRGTGGTGANVLTF
V gene: TRBV10-2; J gene: TRBJ2-7; clone size: .; D gene: TRBD1; CDR3 DNA: TGCGCCAGCACCGACAACCCCCAGGGGGCCTACGAGCAGTACTTC; CDR3 protein: CASTDNPQGAYEQYF
V gene: TRBV30; J gene: TRBJ1-5; clone size: .; D gene: TRBD1; CDR3 DNA: TGTGCCTGGAGTTTTCCTGGACAGGCGATCCGGCCCCAGCATTTT; CDR3 protein: CAWSFPGQAIRPQHF
V gene: TRBV19; J gene: TRBJ2-7; clone size: .; D gene: TRBD2; CDR3 DNA: TGTGCCAGTTCTCGGACTAGCGGGGGGGCCTTATACGAGCAGTACTTC; CDR3 protein: CASSRTSGGALYEQYF
V gene: TRBV6-5; J gene: TRBJ1-1; clone size: .; D gene: TRBD1; CDR3 DNA: TGTGCCAGCAGTTACACAGGGGGCACTGAAGCTTTCTTT; CDR3 protein: CASSYTGGTEAFF
V gene: TRBV19; J gene: TRBJ2-5; clone size: .; D gene: .; CDR3 DNA: TGTGCCAGTAGTATAGACGGAGAGACCCAGTACTTC; CDR3 protein: CASSIDGETQYF
V gene: TRBV5-1; J gene: TRBJ2-3; clone size: .; D gene: .; CDR3 DNA: TGCGCCAGCAGAAGGACAGAAATCACAGATACGCAGTATTTT; CDR3 protein: CASRRTEITDTQYF
V gene: TRBV5-1; J gene: TRBJ1-6; clone size: .; D gene: .; CDR3 DNA: TGCGCCAGCAGCTTGGAGGGTAGGGGTAATTCACCCCTCCACTTT; CDR3 protein: CASSLEGRGNSPLHF
V gene: TRBV5-1; J gene: TRBJ1-5; clone size: .; D gene: TRBD1; CDR3 DNA: TGCGCCAGCAGCCAGGGACAGACAACGCAGCCCCAGCATTTT; CDR3 protein: CASSQGQTTQPQHF
V gene: TRBV19; J gene: TRBJ2-7; clone size: .; D gene: TRBD2; CDR3 DNA: TGTGCCAGTAGTCGGTCGACTAGCGGGAGTCAGTCCTACGAGCAGTACTTC; CDR3 protein: CASSRSTSGSQSYEQYF
V gene: TRBV6-6; J gene: TRBJ2-1; clone size: .; D gene: .; CDR3 DNA: TGTGCCAGCAGTGAGCCGGAGTCTCTCAGGGAGCAGTTCTTC; CDR3 protein: CASSEPESLREQFF
V gene: TRBV6-5; J gene: TRBJ2-7; clone size: .; D gene: TRBD2; CDR3 DNA: TGTGCCAGCAGTGGCGCTAGCGGGGTAGGGTACGAGCAGTACTTC; CDR3 protein: CASSGASGVGYEQYF
V gene: TRBV4-1; J gene: TRBJ1-1; clone size: .; D gene: .; CDR3 DNA: TGCGCCAGCAGCCAATCCGGGGGAGGGTGGCCTGAAGCTTTCTTT; CDR3 protein: CASSQSGGGWPEAFF
V gene: TRBV6-5; J gene: TRBJ2-7; clone size: .; D gene: .; CDR3 DNA: TGTGCCAGCAGTTACTCGATCACTCAGGGATCCTACGAGCAGTACTTC; CDR3 protein: CASSYSITQGSYEQYF
V gene: TRBV29-1; J gene: TRBJ2-3; clone size: once; D gene: .; CDR3 DNA: TGCAGCGTTGGGGGTGTGGGCGGGGGCACAGATACGCAGTATTTT; CDR3 protein: CSVGGVGGGTDTQYF
V gene: TRBV27; J gene: TRBJ1-4; clone size: .; D gene: TRBD1; CDR3 DNA: TGTGCCAGCAGAAGACAGGGGAATGAAAAACTGTTTTTT; CDR3 protein: CASRRQGNEKLFF
V gene: TRBV20-1; J gene: TRBJ2-7; clone size: once; D gene: .; CDR3 DNA: TGCAGTGCTTCCGCGGAGAAGCAGTACTTC; CDR3 protein: CSASAEKQYF
V gene: TRBV9; J gene: TRBJ1-1; clone size: .; D gene: .; CDR3 DNA: TGTGCCAGCAGCGGCACAGACGGCACTGAAGCTTTCTTT; CDR3 protein: CASSGTDGTEAFF
V gene: TRBV27; J gene: TRBJ2-2; clone size: .; D gene: .; CDR3 DNA: TGTGCCAGCAAAAAGCGGAACACCGGGGAGCTGTTTTTT; CDR3 protein: CASKKRNTGELFF
V gene: TRBV30; J gene: TRBJ2-1; clone size: .; D gene: TRBD2; CDR3 DNA: TGTGCCTGCTCGCCTGGACTAGCGGGGGGATATGAGCAGTTCTTC; CDR3 protein: CACSPGLAGGYEQFF
V gene: TRBV10-3; J gene: TRBJ2-4; clone size: .; D gene: .; CDR3 DNA: TGTGCCATCAGTGAGTCGGGTAGTGGTAAAAACATTCAGTACTTC; CDR3 protein: CAISESGSGKNIQYF
V gene: TRBV21-1; J gene: TRBJ2-7; clone size: .; D gene: .; CDR3 DNA: TGTGCCAGCAGCAAAGGTAGGTGTCTAGCGGGGTGGCAGGAGCAGTACTTC; CDR3 protein: CASSKGRCLAGWQEQYF
V gene: TRBV5-1; J gene: TRBJ1-1; clone size: .; D gene: .; CDR3 DNA: TGCGCCAGCAGTCGGTTGGCACCGAACACTGAAGCTTTCTTT; CDR3 protein: CASSRLAPNTEAFF
V gene: TRBV5-1; J gene: TRBJ2-5; clone size: once; D gene: .; CDR3 DNA: TGCGCCAGCAGCGTCGGGACTGCCCCATGGTACTTC; CDR3 protein: CASSVGTAPWYF
V gene: TRBV4-1; J gene: TRBJ1-6; clone size: .; D gene: .; CDR3 DNA: TGCGCCAGCAGCCAAGATGGGGGTCGAGTGTCCCTCCACTTT; CDR3 protein: CASSQDGGRVSLHF
V gene: TRBV2; J gene: TRBJ1-5; clone size: .; D gene: .; CDR3 DNA: TGTGCCAGCAGTGAAACCAGTAGCAATCAGCCCCAGCATTTT; CDR3 protein: CASSETSSNQPQHF
V gene: TRBV30; J gene: TRBJ1-1; clone size: once; D gene: .; CDR3 DNA: TGTGCCTGGAGTGTAGGGCAGGGTGTCACTGAAGCTTTCTTT; CDR3 protein: CAWSVGQGVTEAFF
V gene: TRBV27; J gene: TRBJ1-1; clone size: .; D gene: TRBD1; CDR3 DNA: TGTGCCAGCAGGGGGACAGGCCGGGGGAACACTGAAGCTTTCTTT; CDR3 protein: CASRGTGRGNTEAFF
V gene: TRBV28; J gene: TRBJ2-7; clone size: .; D gene: .; CDR3 DNA: TGTGCCAGCAGTTTCCGGCTAGCTTACTACGAGCAGTACTTC; CDR3 protein: CASSFRLAYYEQYF
V gene: TRBV7-9; J gene: TRBJ2-1; clone size: .; D gene: .; CDR3 DNA: TGTGCCAGCAGTCCACAGGGTTGGGACAATGAGCAGTTCTTC; CDR3 protein: CASSPQGWDNEQFF
V gene: TRBV6-6; J gene: TRBJ1-2; clone size: .; D gene: .; CDR3 DNA: TGTGCCAGCAGTTACTCCCAAAAAGCGGCTAACTATGGCTACACCTTC; CDR3 protein: CASSYSQKAANYGYTF
V gene: TRBV7-9; J gene: TRBJ1-4; clone size: .; D gene: .; CDR3 DNA: TGTGCCAGCAGCTTAGGCAGAGGCAATGAAAAACTGTTTTTT; CDR3 protein: CASSLGRGNEKLFF
V gene: TRBV7-9; J gene: TRBJ1-4; clone size: .; D gene: TRBD1; CDR3 DNA: TGTGCCAGCAGCCTACAACCGGGACAGCGTAATGAAAAACTGTTTTTT; CDR3 protein: CASSLQPGQRNEKLFF
V gene: TRBV6-1; J gene: TRBJ2-7; clone size: .; D gene: TRBD2; CDR3 DNA: TGTGCCAGCAGGGGAAGCGGGGGGCCCTACGAGCAGTACTTC; CDR3 protein: CASRGSGGPYEQYF
V gene: TRBV5-1; J gene: TRBJ2-2; clone size: .; D gene: TRBD2; CDR3 DNA: TGCGCCAGCAGCCCCGGACTAGCGGGACACACCGGGGAGCTGTTTTTT; CDR3 protein: CASSPGLAGHTGELFF
V gene: TRBV29-1; J gene: TRBJ2-1; clone size: .; D gene: .; CDR3 DNA: TGCAGCGTCCTTACAGACCTACAGTTCTTC; CDR3 protein: CSVLTDLQFF
V gene: TRBV7-6; J gene: TRBJ2-7; clone size: .; D gene: TRBD2; CDR3 DNA: TGTGCCAGCAGCTTATTCGACAGCGGGGCCTCCTACGAGCAGTACTTC; CDR3 protein: CASSLFDSGASYEQYF
V gene: TRBV7-8; J gene: TRBJ2-4; clone size: .; D gene: TRBD2; CDR3 DNA: TGTGCCAGCAGCTTCGGACTAGCGGGAGAAAACATTCAGTACTTC; CDR3 protein: CASSFGLAGENIQYF
V gene: TRBV30; J gene: TRBJ1-2; clone size: .; D gene: .; CDR3 DNA: TGTGCCTGGACTCTAAGGACAAGTAACTATGGCTACACCTTC; CDR3 protein: CAWTLRTSNYGYTF
V gene: TRBV6-1; J gene: TRBJ2-3; clone size: .; D gene: TRBD2; CDR3 DNA: TGTGCCAGCAGTGATTGGACTAGCGGAGGCGACACAGATACGCAGTATTTT; CDR3 protein: CASSDWTSGGDTDTQYF